This T cell receptor beta chain originates from a study of Tregs in tolerant kidney transplant recipients. Overall study context: Sorting of CD4+CD25+CD127- cells followed approximately three-day belatacept mixed lymphocyte reactions, sometimes with roughly five-day graft donor restimulation.

Study-level results: Few patients were studied, so findings need validation in larger groups. This study did not directly address biological reproducibility. Activated donor B cell expansion appeared to reveal the most relevant donor-specific TCRbeta repertoire.

J gave up 0 bases and V 4 bases, and 9 bases lay outside the gene matches. Germline V gene lookup returns CDR1 SNHLY and CDR2 FYNNEI. The CDR3 spans 17 residues. Profiling relied on immunoSEQ multiplex PCR, and the TCRdb table lists in-frame clones only, not all of them. The sample holds around 21,000 clones, about three fifths seen once. Details on this clone: Its target is unknown.

The TCR comes from a human donor in good health. Sequencing was done on a sample of Tregs from blood cultured with allogeneic cells. This chain connects TRBV2 to TRBJ2-4; TRBD1 aligns across 7 bases. CDR3 sequence: CASSGTRTGLAKNIQYF. CDR3 DNA sequence: TGTGCCAGCAGTGGAACCAGGACAGGATTAGCCAAAAACATTCAGTACTTC.